This TCR beta chain was recovered during a study of blood T cell repertoires in COVID-19. Study context: Sites across the United States, Italy and Spain contributed samples from acute and convalescent COVID-19.

As handled by the study authors: It was from reference gene primer amplification that nucleated cell counts were estimated. Clones were sequenced by immunoSEQ multiplex PCR, and TCRdb holds only the in-frame ones, with some missing. That table supplies the V and J calls and clone size; D and trimming were determined from the DNA. This sample has fewer than 350,000 clones; less than 85% occur once, and the top ten carry 1.5% to 2%. Trimming at V came to 3 bases and at J to 5 bases, leaving 2 bases not matched to a gene. This CDR3 is built from 13 residues. Germline V CDR1 and CDR2: SGHNT, YYREEE (reference sequence). Recruitment covered about 25 US areas and drew participants whose ages spanned roughly 18 to 100 years. During the 2 weeks before they entered the study, exposed participants had met someone with a PCR-confirmed or clinician-diagnosed COVID-19 case.

This receptor was identified in a woman aged 25 to 39 who had been exposed to COVID-19. Sequenced: PBMCs or T cells enriched from blood (not recorded which). The gene calls are TRBV5-4 and TRBJ1-1; 9 bases match TRBD1. The CDR3 loop is CASSWTGDTEAFF. The CDR3 DNA reads as TGTGCCAGCAGCTGGACAGGGGATACTGAAGCTTTCTTT.